Below, 15 T cell receptor beta chains from the same sample are listed, as sequenced in a study of blood T cell repertoires in COVID-19. Method: immunoSEQ multiplex PCR; TCRdb's copy keeps in-frame clones and lacks some. The repertoire includes around 49,000 clones, more than 85% of them detected once, and more than 0.8% sits in the top ten. The specimen sequenced was peripheral blood. These receptor sequences come from a man aged 55 to 70 with COVID-19, enrolled during active disease.

This sequence joins TRBV3-1 (or the pseudogene TRBV3-2) and TRBJ1-1, with 8 bases fitting TRBD1. Trimming took 1 base from V and 6 from J; bases not matched to a gene: 10. Germline V gene sequence: CDR1 LGHDT, CDR2 YNNKEL (reference sequence). CDR3 size: 16 residues. CDR3 protein: CASSQASQGGMAEAFF. The CDR3 DNA reads TGTGCCAGCAGCCAAGCATCACAGGGGGGTATGGCTGAAGCTTTCTTT.

The V gene is TRBV21-1, the J gene TRBJ1-6. TRBV21-1 is described as a pseudogene. The CDR3 is made up of 15 amino acids. The CDR3 here is CASGDPTHDDSPLHF. The DNA for the CDR3 is TGTGCCAGCGGAGACCCAACTCACGACGATTCACCCCTCCACTTT.

The chain is built from TRBV3-1 (or the pseudogene TRBV3-2) and TRBJ2-7; 11 positions agree with TRBD1. The V and J ends lost 5 bases and 2 bases, in that order; junction bases with no gene match: 2. Germline V gene sequence: CDR1 LGHDT, CDR2 YNNKEL (reference sequence). The CDR3 spans 14 residues. In DNA, the CDR3 is TGTGCCAGCAGCTGGGGACAGGGGGCCTACGAGCAGTACTTC. This translates into CASSWGQGAYEQYF.

This rearrangement joins TRBV5-1 to TRBJ1-1; 10 nucleotides match TRBD1. The CDR3 runs 15 residues. V lost 0 bases and J lost 6; bases outside the gene matches: 5. Germline V gene sequence: CDR1 SGHRS, CDR2 YFSETQ. The DNA of the CDR3 is TGCGCCAGCAGCTTGGCCCCGGACAGGGGGGCTGAAGCTTTCTTT. It translates to CASSLAPDRGAEAFF.

The chain couples TRBV4-2 to TRBJ2-7; D is unresolved. With 1 base removed from V and 0 bases from J, the gap between germline ends came to 10 bases. Per the germline V gene, CDR1 is LGHNA and CDR2 is YNFKEQ. This CDR3 has 15 residues. The CDR3 region has the DNA TGTGCCAGCAGCCAAGGAATCCTACTCTCCTACGAGCAGTACTTC. This sequence encodes CASSQGILLSYEQYF.

This clone was detected only once. CDR3 sequence (DNA): TGTGCCAGCAGCTTGGTGACAGGGGATAATTCACCCCTCCACTTT. It codes for CASSLVTGDNSPLHF. The V and J genes are TRBV5-4 and TRBJ1-6, with TRBD1 identical over 8 bases. CDR3 length: 15 residues. V was pared by 0 bases and J by 5 bases, with 1 base of the junction left unmatched. Germline assignment: CDR1 SGHNT and CDR2 YYREEE (reference sequence).

V usage is TRBV24-1 and J usage is TRBJ2-3; D ambiguous. V gave up 9 bases and J gave up 3 bases, with 12 bases separating them. Germline V CDR1 and CDR2: KGHDR, SFDVKD. The CDR3 is 13 amino acids. CDR3: CATRNKMTDTQYF. The CDR3 DNA reads as TGTGCCACCCGTAACAAGATGACAGATACGCAGTATTTT.

This clone was counted a single time. The chain joins TRBV2 to TRBJ1-1, with D possibly being TRBD1 (5 bases). CDR3 length: 13 amino acids. Trimming stripped 6 bases from V and 1 base from J, with 9 bases between. Germline V lookup: CDR1 SNHLY, CDR2 FYNNEI. The CDR3 is CASRMTENTEAFF. The DNA for the CDR3 is TGTGCCAGCAGGATGACAGAGAACACTGAAGCTTTCTTT. Drawing the rest from reference TRBV2 and TRBJ1-1, the complete variable domain is EPEVTQTPSHQVTQMGQEVILRCVPISNHLYFYWYRQILGQKVEFLVSFYNNEISEKSEIFDDQFSVERPDGSNFTLKIRSTKLEDSAMYFCASRMTENTEAFFGQGTRLTVV.

V usage is TRBV15 and J usage is TRBJ2-1; TRBD1 is a possible D gene (6 bases). Deletions cut 1 base from V and 2 bases from J, with 9 bases between. The CDR3 is made up of 15 amino acids. The germline V gene encodes CDR1 LNHNV and CDR2 YYDKDF (reference sequence). Here the CDR3 DNA reads TGTGCCACCAGCAGAGCGGGGACAACCTACAATGAGCAGTTCTTC. This codes for CATSRAGTTYNEQFF.

The chain has TRBV11-2 and TRBJ1-2; D unresolved. V was cut by 5 bases and J by 3 bases, with 7 bases left in between. This CDR3 has 12 amino acids. Germline V gene lookup returns CDR1 SGHAT and CDR2 FQNNGV. This chain's CDR3 is CASSRTDYGYTF. CDR3 nucleotide sequence: TGTGCCAGCAGCCGTACAGACTATGGCTACACCTTC.

The rearrangement links TRBV6-1 to TRBJ1-4; 7 bases line up with TRBD1. V shed 4 bases, J shed 11 bases, and the junction held 16 bases outside the gene matches. This CDR3 is built from 16 residues. Germline loops: CDR1 MNHNS, CDR2 SASEGT. The CDR3 region has the DNA TGTGCCAGCAGTGGAGACCGGGACAGAAGTAGTCGGAAACTGTTTTTT. This sequence encodes CASSGDRDRSSRKLFF.

The rearrangement uses TRBV12-3 or TRBV12-4 and TRBJ2-1, with a weak D call TRBD2 (6 bases). V lost 6 bases and J 12 bases, leaving 18 bases between the germline ends. The CDR3 extends over 13 amino acids. The CDR3 coding sequence is TGTGCCAGCAGGGTAACAGTGGCCGGGGGGCAGTTCTTC. Amino acids: CASRVTVAGGQFF.

This chain links TRBV6-2 or TRBV6-3 with TRBJ2-3, with 9 bases lining up with TRBD2. Germline CDR1 is MNHEY and CDR2 is SVGEGT. The CDR3 runs 15 residues. Trimming removed 3 bases from V and 3 bases from J; junction bases left unmatched: 4. The CDR3 region has the DNA TGTGCCAGCAGTTATGTAGGACTAGCGACAGATACGCAGTATTTT. This encodes CASSYVGLATDTQYF.

The chain couples TRBV18 to TRBJ2-3; 8 nucleotides align to TRBD1. The CDR3 runs to 14 residues. V shed 5 bases, J shed 4 bases, and the junction held 5 bases outside the gene matches. Per germline, CDR1 KGHSH and CDR2 LQKENI. The CDR3 region is CASSSTTGADTQYF. CDR3 nucleotide sequence: TGTGCCAGCTCATCCACGACAGGGGCAGATACGCAGTATTTT.

The chain's CDR3 is CASSLTGGGPYEQYF. CDR3 in DNA: TGTGCCAGCAGTCTTACCGGGGGGGGGCCCTACGAGCAGTACTTC. The chain employs TRBV6-2 or TRBV6-3 and TRBJ2-7, with 8 bases matching TRBD2. This CDR3 is 15 amino acids long. V shed 5 bases, J shed 2 bases, and the junction held 8 bases outside the gene matches. CDR1 and CDR2 (germline): MNHEY, SVGEGT.